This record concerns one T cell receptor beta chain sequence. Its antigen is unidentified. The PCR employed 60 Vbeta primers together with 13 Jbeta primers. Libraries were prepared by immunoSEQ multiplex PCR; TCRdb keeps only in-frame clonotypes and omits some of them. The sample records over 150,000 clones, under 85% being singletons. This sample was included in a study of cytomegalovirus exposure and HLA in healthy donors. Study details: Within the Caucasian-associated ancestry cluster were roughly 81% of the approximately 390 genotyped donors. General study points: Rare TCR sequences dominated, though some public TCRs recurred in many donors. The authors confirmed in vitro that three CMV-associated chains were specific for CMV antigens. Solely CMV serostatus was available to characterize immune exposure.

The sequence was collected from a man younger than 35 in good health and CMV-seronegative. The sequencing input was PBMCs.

CDR3 in DNA: TGTGCCAGCAGTTTCGGGACAGGGAACAATCAGCCCCAGCATTTT. Residues: CASSFGTGNNQPQHF. The V and J genes are TRBV2 and TRBJ1-5; 9 nucleotides align to TRBD1. The CDR3 is 15 residues long. V was pared by 5 bases and J by 3 bases, with 5 bases of the junction left unmatched. Germline loops: CDR1 SNHLY, CDR2 FYNNEI.